These 4 T cell receptor beta chains were sequenced from one sample in a study of T cell changes during pregnancy in multiple sclerosis. Method: immunoSEQ multiplex PCR; TCRdb's copy keeps in-frame clones and lacks some. The data show more than 45,000 clones, 94% seen once. The specimen comprised CD4+ T cells from peripheral blood mononuclear cells, sampled in the first trimester of pregnancy. Receptors originate from a female donor with multiple sclerosis, enrolled in a pregnancy study.

J is TRBJ2-5 and V is TRBV27; a weak D match, TRBD1 (6 bases). The CDR3 is 16 residues long. From germline, CDR1 is MNHEY and CDR2 SMNVEV (reference sequence). V dropped 6 bases and J dropped 5 bases, with 22 bases sitting between them. For the CDR3, the DNA is TGTGCCAGCAGCCCCCGGGCAGAGGGGACAAGGGAGACCCAGTACTTC. Its protein product is CASSPRAEGTRETQYF.

The chain is built from TRBV19 and TRBJ2-7; 7 positions agree with TRBD1. The ends lost 9 bases at V and 3 bases at J; junction bases unmatched: 8. This CDR3 is 13 amino acids long. Germline V lookup: CDR1 LNHDA, CDR2 SQIVND (reference sequence). This CDR3 is CASSGTAYYEQYF. The CDR3 bases are TGTGCCAGCTCTGGGACAGCTTACTACGAGCAGTACTTC.

This clone was seen just once. The rearrangement joins TRBV7-6 to TRBJ2-2; the D is unclear. CDR3 length equals 13 residues. Trimming took 1 base from V and 4 from J, leaving 4 bases between them. In germline, CDR1 is SGHVS, CDR2 FNYEAQ. CDR3: CASSLDGTGELFF. As DNA, the CDR3 is TGTGCCAGCAGCTTAGACGGCACCGGGGAGCTGTTTTTT. Full variable domain (missing parts from reference TRBV7-6 and TRBJ2-2): GAGVSQSPRYKVTKRGQDVALRCDPISGHVSLYWYRQALGQGPEFLTYFNYEAQQDKSGLPNDRFSAERPEGSISTLTIQRTEQRDSAMYRCASSLDGTGELFFGEGSRLTVL.

The gene calls are TRBV5-1 and TRBJ1-3, with a weak D call TRBD1 (5 bases). V was shortened by 3 bases and J by 2 bases, with 9 bases between the two germline ends. CDR1 SGHRS and CDR2 YFSETQ come from the germline V gene. This CDR3 contains 14 residues. This CDR3 reads CASSSQGAGNTIYF. In nucleotides, the CDR3 is TGCGCCAGCAGCTCCCAGGGTGCTGGAAACACCATATATTTT.